The clone carrying this T cell receptor (beta chain) came up many times. What it binds is not known. This entry belongs to a study of spatial heterogeneity in lung cancer. Regarding the study as a whole: In tumors, expanded intratumoral alpha and beta TCR counts tracked mutation counts.

TCRdb called the 5' RACE reads again in MiXCR, with one record for every CDR3 protein. The repertoire has about 100,000 distinct CDR3 sequences, 3.5% to 5% of them found once; the top ten carry around 20%. Time point: sample taken at primary tumor resection. The sequencing used lung tumor tissue, collected at surgery. This clonotype originated in a male donor with early-stage non-small cell lung cancer.

CDR3 nucleotide sequence: TGTGCCAGCAGTTTTGGCGGGAGTGGGACAGATACGCAGTATTTT. Amino acids: CASSFGGSGTDTQYF. The chain recombines TRBV12-3 or TRBV12-4 with TRBJ2-3; 7 nucleotides align to TRBD2. This CDR3 spans 15 amino acids. The V segment lost 3 bases and the J segment 3 bases; nucleotides outside the gene matches: 6.